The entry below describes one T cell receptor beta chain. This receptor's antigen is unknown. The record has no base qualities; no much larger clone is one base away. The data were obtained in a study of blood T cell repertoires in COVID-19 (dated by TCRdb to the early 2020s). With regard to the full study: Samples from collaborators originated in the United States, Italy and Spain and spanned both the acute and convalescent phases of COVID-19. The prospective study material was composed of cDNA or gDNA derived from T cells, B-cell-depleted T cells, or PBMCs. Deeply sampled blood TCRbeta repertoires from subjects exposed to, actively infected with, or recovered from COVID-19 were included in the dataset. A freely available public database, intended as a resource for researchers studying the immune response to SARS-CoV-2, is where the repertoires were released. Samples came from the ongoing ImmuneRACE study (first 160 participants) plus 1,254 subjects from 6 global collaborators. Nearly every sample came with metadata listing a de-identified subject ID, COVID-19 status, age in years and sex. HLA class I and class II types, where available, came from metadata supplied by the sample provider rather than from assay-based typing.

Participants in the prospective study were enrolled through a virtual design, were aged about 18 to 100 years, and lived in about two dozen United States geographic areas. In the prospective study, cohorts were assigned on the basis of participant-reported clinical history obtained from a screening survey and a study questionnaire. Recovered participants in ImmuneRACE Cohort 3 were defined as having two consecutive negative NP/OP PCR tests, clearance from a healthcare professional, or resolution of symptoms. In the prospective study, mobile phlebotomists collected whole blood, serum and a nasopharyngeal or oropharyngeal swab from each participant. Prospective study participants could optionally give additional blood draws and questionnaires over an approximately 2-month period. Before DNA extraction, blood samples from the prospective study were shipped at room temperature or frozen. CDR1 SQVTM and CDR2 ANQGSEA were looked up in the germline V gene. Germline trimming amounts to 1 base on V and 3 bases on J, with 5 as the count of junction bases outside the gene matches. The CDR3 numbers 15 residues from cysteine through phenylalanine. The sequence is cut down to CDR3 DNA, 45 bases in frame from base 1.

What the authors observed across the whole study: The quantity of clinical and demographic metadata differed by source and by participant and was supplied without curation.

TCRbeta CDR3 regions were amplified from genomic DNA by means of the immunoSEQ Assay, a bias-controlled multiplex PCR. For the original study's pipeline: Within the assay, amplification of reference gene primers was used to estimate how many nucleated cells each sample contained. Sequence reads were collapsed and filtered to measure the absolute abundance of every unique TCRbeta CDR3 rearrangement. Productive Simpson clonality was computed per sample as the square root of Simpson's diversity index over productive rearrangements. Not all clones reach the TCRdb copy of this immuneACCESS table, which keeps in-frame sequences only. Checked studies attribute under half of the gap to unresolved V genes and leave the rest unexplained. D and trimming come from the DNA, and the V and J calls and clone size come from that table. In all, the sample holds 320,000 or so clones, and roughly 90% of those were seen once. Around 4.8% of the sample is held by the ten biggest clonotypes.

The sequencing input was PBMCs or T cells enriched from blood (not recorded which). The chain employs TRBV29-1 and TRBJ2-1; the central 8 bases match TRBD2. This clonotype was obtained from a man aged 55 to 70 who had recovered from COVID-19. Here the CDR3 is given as CSVEGLAGNYNEQFF. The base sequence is TGCAGCGTTGAAGGTCTAGCGGGTAACTACAATGAGCAGTTCTTC.